The 30 T cell receptor beta chains below all came from one sample that was sequenced in a study of beta chain features in type 1 diabetes. No cognate antigen is known for these TCRs. General study points: Shorter TCRB CDR3s, moderately but significantly so, marked every one of the four CD4+ subsets in Type 1 diabetes patients.

The authors reverse transcribed all of the isolated RNA, so sequencing captured expressed TCRB transcripts. Clones were read by immunoSEQ multiplex PCR, and TCRdb kept only the in-frame ones, dropping some. The table lists hundreds of thousands of clones, about an eighth of them singletons. The sample comprised naive CD4+ T cells from blood. These TCRs come from a man younger than 35 with type 1 diabetes.

The chain links TRBV29-1 to TRBJ2-1, with TRBD1 matching over 10 bases. CDR1 is SQVTM, CDR2 ANQGSEA, per germline. Losses at the gene ends were 7 bases for V and 4 bases for J; bases not matched to a gene: 7. The CDR3 length is 14 residues. Here the CDR3 reads CSARPGQGYNEQFF. The CDR3 DNA follows: TGCAGCGCCAGACCGGGACAGGGGTACAATGAGCAGTTCTTC.

The chain joins TRBV30 to TRBJ1-2; no clear D. CDR3 length equals 11 residues. Between the trimmed V and J ends, which lost 2 bases and 8 bases, there was a span of 9 bases. CDR1 GTSNPN and CDR2 SVGIG come from the germline V gene (reference sequence). CDR3 nucleotides: TGTGCCTGGAGTCAGACATTGGGCTACACCTTC. This gives the protein CAWSQTLGYTF.

The rearrangement links TRBV4-2 to TRBJ1-2; a possible D gene is TRBD1 (5 bases). V was shortened by 4 bases and J by 0 bases, with 12 bases between the two germline ends. Germline V CDR1 and CDR2: LGHNA, YNFKEQ. The CDR3 has 15 residues. The CDR3 loop is CASSRDLSSNYGYTF. The CDR3 DNA reads TGTGCCAGCAGCCGGGACCTTAGCTCTAACTATGGCTACACCTTC.

As to this clone: Other DNA variants within this sample encode the same CDR3. The CDR3 DNA sequence: TGTGCCAGCAGCTTGGGGCAGGGGAATGAAAAACTGTTTTTT. Encoded protein: CASSLGQGNEKLFF. The rearrangement joins TRBV5-4 to TRBJ1-4, with a weak D call TRBD1 (6 bases). The germline V and J ends were trimmed by 0 bases and 5 bases, with 8 bases remaining between them. Per germline, CDR1 SGHNT and CDR2 YYREEE (reference sequence). There are 14 residues in the CDR3.

Only a few counts were recorded for this clone. Other DNA sequences in this sample translate to the same CDR3. The J gene is TRBJ1-2, the V gene TRBV30; no definite D call. This CDR3 has 12 residues. The V end was cut by 2 bases, the J end by 2 bases, with 6 bases between. Germline CDR1 and CDR2: GTSNPN and SVGIG (reference sequence). The CDR3 reads CAWSSSNYGYTF. CDR3 bases: TGTGCCTGGAGTAGCAGCAACTATGGCTACACCTTC.

This clone was observed a handful of times. The chain joins TRBV7-8 to TRBJ2-7; D gene unclear. Germline V gives CDR1 SGHVS, CDR2 FQNEAQ. The V gene lost 0 bases and the J gene lost 6 bases, with 6 bases spanning the gap. This CDR3 has 12 amino acids. The CDR3 sequence is CASSLAWGEQYF. Here the CDR3 DNA reads TGTGCCAGCAGCTTAGCGTGGGGCGAGCAGTACTTC.

The chain uses TRBV2 and TRBJ2-2; tentatively, D is TRBD1 (6 bases). V lost 8 bases, J lost 0 bases, and 13 bases lay in between. Germline assignment: CDR1 SNHLY and CDR2 FYNNEI. The CDR3 spans 15 residues. The CDR3 nucleotides read TGTGCCAGCCAATGGGGGCCTGCGAACACCGGGGAGCTGTTTTTT. It specifies CASQWGPANTGELFF.

The genes are TRBV9 and TRBJ1-2; 9 bases agree with TRBD1. CDR3 size: 14 residues. The germline gives CDR1 SGDLS, CDR2 YYNGEE. The J segment lost 4 bases and the V segment lost 3 bases, leaving 4 bases of the junction unmatched. CDR3 DNA sequence: TGTGCCAGCAGCGGACCGGGACAGGGCTATGGCTACACCTTC. It codes for CASSGPGQGYGYTF.

The sample holds a few counts of this clone. The rearrangement joins TRBV7-8 to TRBJ1-6; D unclear. Trimming removed 4 bases from V and 10 bases from J, with 8 bases in between. This CDR3 is 12 amino acids long. Germline V gene lookup returns CDR1 SGHVS and CDR2 FQNEAQ. The CDR3 sequence is CASSYRVSPLHF. The CDR3 DNA reads as TGTGCCAGCAGCTACCGGGTGTCACCCCTCCACTTT.

The chain is built from TRBV30 and TRBJ2-3; D perhaps matches TRBD2 (6 bases). The CDR3 extends over 14 amino acids. Germline V gene lookup returns CDR1 GTSNPN and CDR2 SVGIG (reference sequence). With 2 bases removed from V and 4 bases from J, the gap between germline ends came to 13 bases. The CDR3, as DNA: TGTGCCTGGAGTACGGCGGGGTTGTCAGATACGCAGTATTTT. Its protein is CAWSTAGLSDTQYF.

The chain is built from TRBV20-1 and TRBJ2-5, with D unclear. CDR3 length: 11 amino acids. The V end was cut by 3 bases, the J end by 5 bases, with 7 bases between. CDR1 DFQATT and CDR2 SNEGSKA come from the germline V gene (reference sequence). This CDR3 reads CSASLWETQYF. The CDR3 DNA follows: TGCAGTGCTAGCCTTTGGGAGACCCAGTACTTC.

The gene calls are TRBV30 and TRBJ2-3; TRBD1 aligns across 7 bases. The CDR3 is 14 amino acids. CDR1 GTSNPN and CDR2 SVGIG come from the germline V gene (reference sequence). V lost 8 bases to trimming and J lost 0 bases; unmatched junction nucleotides: 8. The CDR3 nucleotides are TGTGCCGGGGACAGAGACCTTAGCACAGATACGCAGTATTTT. Translation: CAGDRDLSTDTQYF.

The rearrangement joins TRBV5-1 to TRBJ2-7; no reliable D call. Trimming took off 3 bases at V and 3 bases at J, with 7 bases between the two ends. CDR3 size: 12 residues. CDR1 is SGHRS and CDR2 is YFSETQ in the germline V gene. For the CDR3, the DNA is TGCGCCAGCAGCTCCCAGTACTACGAGCAGTACTTC. This codes for CASSSQYYEQYF.

This clone turned up a few times. The chain combines TRBV30 with TRBJ1-2; no clear D gene. V dropped 1 base and J dropped 4 bases, with 4 bases sitting between them. From germline, CDR1 is GTSNPN and CDR2 SVGIG (reference sequence). The CDR3 is 11 residues long. Here the CDR3 reads CAWSESYGYTF. CDR3 nucleotide sequence: TGTGCCTGGAGTGAGAGCTATGGCTACACCTTC.

The chain employs TRBV30 and TRBJ2-7; D might be TRBD1 or TRBD2, each matching 5 bases. Germline CDR1 and CDR2: GTSNPN and SVGIG (reference sequence). Trimming removed 1 base from V and 0 bases from J, with 7 bases in between. CDR3 size: 13 residues. The CDR3 spells CAWSGDGSYEQYF. The DNA of the CDR3 is TGTGCCTGGAGTGGGGACGGCTCCTACGAGCAGTACTTC.

The chain carries TRBV6-1 and TRBJ1-1; D unresolved. V was trimmed by 3 bases and J by 10 bases, leaving 6 bases between them. The CDR3 has 10 amino acids. Germline CDR1 MNHNS, CDR2 SASEGT. DNA of the CDR3: TGTGCCAGCAGTGAGGGTCGAGCTTTCTTT. It translates to CASSEGRAFF.

V usage is TRBV10-3 and J usage is TRBJ2-5, with D perhaps matching TRBD1 (5 bases). CDR1 is ENHRY, CDR2 SYGVKD, per germline. The CDR3 is 14 residues long. V lost 6 bases and J lost 2, with 13 bases in between. CDR3 amino acids: CAISPVSGQETQYF. As DNA, the CDR3 is TGTGCCATCAGCCCTGTTTCAGGGCAAGAGACCCAGTACTTC.

This clone has a handful of counts. This chain connects TRBV5-6 to TRBJ1-3; D may be TRBD1 (6 bases). The CDR3 extends over 15 amino acids. The V gene lost 4 bases and the J gene lost 0 bases, with 11 bases spanning the gap. Germline V gene sequence: CDR1 SGHDT, CDR2 YYEEEE. CDR3 residues: CASSLGQSSGNTIYF. The CDR3 DNA reads as TGTGCCAGCAGCCTAGGACAGAGCTCTGGAAACACCATATATTTT.

This clone occurred a few times. The chain joins TRBV10-3 to TRBJ1-2, with D unclear. CDR1 and CDR2 (germline): ENHRY, SYGVKD. The CDR3 sequence is 12 residues long. Trimming pared 3 bases from V and 4 bases from J, leaving 6 bases between. The DNA for the CDR3 is TGTGCCATCAGTGATACCGGCTATGGCTACACCTTC. Translating it yields CAISDTGYGYTF.

Here the CDR3 DNA reads TGTGCCTGGAGCCTTGGGACTCCCTATGGCTACACCTTC. Translating gives CAWSLGTPYGYTF. The chain combines TRBV30 with TRBJ1-2; weak D call: TRBD1 (5 bases). The CDR3 has 13 residues. Germline V gives CDR1 GTSNPN, CDR2 SVGIG (reference sequence). Trimming shortened V by 3 bases and J by 4 bases, and 12 bases separated the two germline ends.

The table lists this clone with a few counts. The chain employs TRBV9 and TRBJ1-1; D ambiguous. The V and J ends lost 3 bases and 4 bases respectively, with 10 bases between them. CDR3 size: 13 residues. Germline V lookup: CDR1 SGDLS, CDR2 YYNGEE. The DNA of the CDR3 is TGTGCCAGCAGCGCCGACGCGGCCACTGAAGCTTTCTTT. Translating gives CASSADAATEAFF.

This clone was counted a few times. The V gene is TRBV19, the J gene TRBJ2-4; 10 nucleotides agree with TRBD1. V trimming: 5 bases; J trimming: 2 bases; junction bases outside the gene matches: 6. This CDR3 contains 16 residues. Germline loops: CDR1 LNHDA, CDR2 SQIVND (reference sequence). The CDR3: CASSPGQGGSKNIQYF. The CDR3 nucleotides read TGTGCCAGTAGTCCAGGACAGGGGGGATCCAAAAACATTCAGTACTTC.

This chain uses TRBV19 with TRBJ2-4, with D uncertain. Germline V gene sequence: CDR1 LNHDA, CDR2 SQIVND (reference sequence). Trimming removed 3 bases from V and 4 bases from J, with 16 bases in between. The CDR3 has 16 amino acids. CDR3 residues: CASSIETASSKNIQYF. The CDR3 DNA reads as TGTGCCAGTAGTATCGAAACAGCATCCAGTAAAAACATTCAGTACTTC.

This clone occurred a few times. This rearrangement joins TRBV14 to TRBJ1-1, with 9 bases matching TRBD1. This CDR3 contains 15 residues. The ends lost 5 bases at V and 4 bases at J; junction bases unmatched: 8. Per germline, CDR1 SGHDN and CDR2 FVKESK. CDR3 region: CASSERTGELTEAFF. CDR3 DNA sequence: TGTGCCAGCAGCGAACGGACAGGGGAACTCACTGAAGCTTTCTTT. The complete variable domain, with remaining parts taken from reference TRBV14 and TRBJ1-1, reads EAGVTQFPSHSVIEKGQTVTLRCDPISGHDNLYWYRRVMGKEIKFLLHFVKESKQDESGMPNNRFLAERTGGTYSTLKVQPAELEDSGVYFCASSERTGELTEAFFGQGTRLTVV.

This clone has just a few counts. The chain has TRBV30 and TRBJ2-5, with D perhaps TRBD2 (6 bases). The CDR3 is 15 amino acids. In germline, CDR1 is GTSNPN, CDR2 SVGIG (reference sequence). Trimming pared 5 bases from V and 5 bases from J, leaving 21 bases between. CDR3: CAWDKWGVTGETQYF. CDR3 coding DNA: TGTGCCTGGGATAAGTGGGGGGTTACGGGGGAGACCCAGTACTTC.

The chain carries TRBV30 and TRBJ1-4; perhaps TRBD1 as D (6 bases). V lost 4 bases and J 6 bases, leaving 12 bases between the germline ends. In germline, CDR1 is GTSNPN, CDR2 SVGIG (reference sequence). CDR3 length: 13 residues. The CDR3 DNA follows: TGTGCCTGGAACACAGGGTTGGATGAAAAACTGTTTTTT. Its protein is CAWNTGLDEKLFF. Filled out from reference TRBV30 and TRBJ1-4, the complete variable domain reads SQTIHQWPATLVQPVGSPLSLECTVEGTSNPNLYWYRQAAGRGLQLLFYSVGIGQISSEVPQNLSASRPQDRQFILSSKKLLLSDSGFYLCAWNTGLDEKLFFGSGTQLSVL.

This clone came up a few times. This sequence joins TRBV10-3 and TRBJ1-4; no clear D gene. V was pared by 3 bases and J by 3 bases, with 5 bases between. Looked up from germline, CDR1 is ENHRY and CDR2 is SYGVKD. The CDR3 extends over 13 amino acids. CDR3 amino acids: CAISDPPNEKLFF. In DNA, the CDR3 is TGTGCCATCAGTGACCCCCCTAATGAAAAACTGTTTTTT.

The chain has TRBV30 and TRBJ2-7; 7 nucleotides line up with TRBD1. CDR3 length: 13 amino acids. Germline V gene data show CDR1 as GTSNPN and CDR2 as SVGIG (reference sequence). V lost 4 bases and J lost 4; bases outside the gene matches: 7. The DNA for the CDR3 is TGTGCCTGGAACCCGGGACAGCTATACGAGCAGTACTTC. It translates to CAWNPGQLYEQYF. Full variable domain (outside the CDR3, taken from reference TRBV30 and TRBJ2-7): SQTIHQWPATLVQPVGSPLSLECTVEGTSNPNLYWYRQAAGRGLQLLFYSVGIGQISSEVPQNLSASRPQDRQFILSSKKLLLSDSGFYLCAWNPGQLYEQYFGPGTRLTVT.

The chain couples TRBV7-6 to TRBJ1-2; D not resolved. The CDR3 totals 13 residues. The V end was cut by 5 bases, the J end by 5 bases, with 12 bases between. From germline, CDR1 is SGHVS and CDR2 FNYEAQ. CDR3 amino acids: CASSTDSWYGYTF. The CDR3 nucleotides read TGTGCCAGCAGCACTGACTCCTGGTATGGCTACACCTTC.

The chain combines TRBV7-9 with TRBJ1-4; perhaps TRBD1 as D (5 bases). The CDR3 is 14 amino acids. CDR1 is SEHNR and CDR2 is FQNEAQ in the germline V gene (reference sequence). Deletions cut 5 bases from V and 5 bases from J, with 12 bases between. DNA for the CDR3: TGTGCCAGCAGCCCCCGGGGGGACAATGAAAAACTGTTTTTT. Protein sequence: CASSPRGDNEKLFF.